Following are 2 T cell receptor beta chains from one sample sequenced in a study of blood T cell repertoires in COVID-19. Assay used: immunoSEQ multiplex PCR; TCRdb lists only in-frame clones, some missing. The table records 200,000 to 250,000 clones, approximately 85% of them present only once. Sequencing input: peripheral blood. These receptors all stem from a woman of 80 years or more with COVID-19, enrolled during active disease.

V usage is TRBV2 and J usage is TRBJ2-3; 11 bases are shared with TRBD2. Germline-derived CDR1 and CDR2 are SNHLY and FYNNEI. V trimming: 5 bases; J trimming: 4 bases; junction bases outside the gene matches: 5. The length of the CDR3 is 15 residues. The CDR3 DNA reads TGTGCCAGCAGTCGACTAGCGGGGACCCCAGATACGCAGTATTTT. Its protein product is CASSRLAGTPDTQYF.

The chain recombines TRBV30 with TRBJ1-1; 7 bases are shared with TRBD1. With 4 bases clipped from V and 0 bases from J, the junction kept 8 bases outside the gene matches. The germline gives CDR1 GTSNPN, CDR2 SVGIG (reference sequence). CDR3 length: 15 residues. CDR3 DNA sequence: TGTGCCTGGATTCTCGGGGACAGAATGAACACTGAAGCTTTCTTT. This codes for CAWILGDRMNTEAFF.